The source of this T cell receptor beta chain is a study of blood T cell repertoires in COVID-19. V trimming: 0 bases; J trimming: 3 bases; junction bases outside the gene matches: 5. Germline V gene lookup returns CDR1 MGHRA and CDR2 YSYEKL. This CDR3 has 16 residues. Profiling relied on immunoSEQ multiplex PCR, and the TCRdb table lists in-frame clones only, not all of them. Of under 200,000 clones in the sample, 85% were seen once. J is TRBJ2-7 and V is TRBV4-1; 10 positions match TRBD2. The clonotype originates from a woman aged 50 to 60 with COVID-19, enrolled during active disease. The sequencing input was peripheral blood. In DNA form, the CDR3 reads TGCGCCAGCAGCCAAGACAGGGCTAGCGGGGGCTACGAGCAGTACTTC. It codes for CASSQDRASGGYEQYF.